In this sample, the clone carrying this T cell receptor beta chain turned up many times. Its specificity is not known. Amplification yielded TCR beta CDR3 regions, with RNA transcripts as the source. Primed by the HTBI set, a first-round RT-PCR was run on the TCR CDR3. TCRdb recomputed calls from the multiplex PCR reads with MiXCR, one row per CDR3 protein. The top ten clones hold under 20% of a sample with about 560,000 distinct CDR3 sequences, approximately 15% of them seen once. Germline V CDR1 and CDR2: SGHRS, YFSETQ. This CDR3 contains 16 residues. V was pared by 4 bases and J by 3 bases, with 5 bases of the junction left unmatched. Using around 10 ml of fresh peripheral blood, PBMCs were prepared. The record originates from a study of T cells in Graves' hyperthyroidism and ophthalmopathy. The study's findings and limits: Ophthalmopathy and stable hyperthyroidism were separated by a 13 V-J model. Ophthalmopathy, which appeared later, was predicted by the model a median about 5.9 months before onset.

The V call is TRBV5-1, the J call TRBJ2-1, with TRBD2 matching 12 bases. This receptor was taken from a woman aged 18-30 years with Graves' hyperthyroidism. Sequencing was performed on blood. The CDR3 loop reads CASSPGLAGRYNEQFF. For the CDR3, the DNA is TGCGCCAGCAGCCCGGGACTAGCGGGTCGCTACAATGAGCAGTTCTTC.